The table lists the clone carrying this T cell receptor beta chain with a count of one. Antigen: not known. The data stem from a study of PD-1 blockade in classical Hodgkin lymphoma. Study background: The study gave patients nivolumab 3 mg/kg intravenously every 2 weeks. Study-wide results and caveats: By C4D1, diversity of CD4+ TCRs had risen significantly, whereas that of CD8+ TCRs had not. Newly diagnosed patients and complete responders had comparable diversity at baseline.

Using immunoSEQ multiplex PCR, the repertoire was profiled, and TCRdb retains in-frame clones only, with some absent. The sample has about 54,000 clones, under 95% seen once. V lost 2 bases, J lost 5 bases, and 12 bases lay in between. CDR3 length: 14 amino acids. Germline values: CDR1 SNHLY, CDR2 FYNNEI. In every patient, relapse followed autologous stem cell transplantation, while exposure to brentuximab vedotin differed. Each best response was a complete response, a partial response or progressive disease. This material consisted of peripheral blood mononuclear cells (PBMCs), taken before the second cycle of nivolumab. The sequence came from a human donor with classical Hodgkin lymphoma. The V and J genes are TRBV2 and TRBJ1-1; TRBD1 is a possible D gene (5 bases). This chain's CDR3 is CASSEWREGTEAFF. In DNA form, the CDR3 reads TGTGCCAGCAGTGAATGGAGGGAGGGGACTGAAGCTTTCTTT.